This TCR beta chain is drawn from a study of cytomegalovirus exposure and HLA in healthy donors. The CDR3 has 12 amino acids. Germline CDR1 reads LNHDA; CDR2 reads SQIVND (reference sequence). The V end lost 9 bases, the J end lost 4 bases, and 12 bases lay between the germline ends. For this clone: Its antigen is not identified.

The PCR had 60 Vbeta and 13 Jbeta primers. The repertoire was sequenced with immunoSEQ multiplex PCR; TCRdb's copy has only in-frame clones and lacks some. Among around 170,000 clones listed, roughly 80% were seen once. General study results and limits: Immune exposure was documented only through CMV serostatus.

The V and J genes are TRBV19 and TRBJ1-2; D gene ambiguous. The sample was PBMCs. The origin of this receptor is a man aged 50-60 years in good health and CMV-seronegative. This chain's CDR3 is CASRGDFYGYTF. The CDR3 nucleotides are TGTGCCAGCCGGGGAGATTTCTATGGCTACACCTTC.